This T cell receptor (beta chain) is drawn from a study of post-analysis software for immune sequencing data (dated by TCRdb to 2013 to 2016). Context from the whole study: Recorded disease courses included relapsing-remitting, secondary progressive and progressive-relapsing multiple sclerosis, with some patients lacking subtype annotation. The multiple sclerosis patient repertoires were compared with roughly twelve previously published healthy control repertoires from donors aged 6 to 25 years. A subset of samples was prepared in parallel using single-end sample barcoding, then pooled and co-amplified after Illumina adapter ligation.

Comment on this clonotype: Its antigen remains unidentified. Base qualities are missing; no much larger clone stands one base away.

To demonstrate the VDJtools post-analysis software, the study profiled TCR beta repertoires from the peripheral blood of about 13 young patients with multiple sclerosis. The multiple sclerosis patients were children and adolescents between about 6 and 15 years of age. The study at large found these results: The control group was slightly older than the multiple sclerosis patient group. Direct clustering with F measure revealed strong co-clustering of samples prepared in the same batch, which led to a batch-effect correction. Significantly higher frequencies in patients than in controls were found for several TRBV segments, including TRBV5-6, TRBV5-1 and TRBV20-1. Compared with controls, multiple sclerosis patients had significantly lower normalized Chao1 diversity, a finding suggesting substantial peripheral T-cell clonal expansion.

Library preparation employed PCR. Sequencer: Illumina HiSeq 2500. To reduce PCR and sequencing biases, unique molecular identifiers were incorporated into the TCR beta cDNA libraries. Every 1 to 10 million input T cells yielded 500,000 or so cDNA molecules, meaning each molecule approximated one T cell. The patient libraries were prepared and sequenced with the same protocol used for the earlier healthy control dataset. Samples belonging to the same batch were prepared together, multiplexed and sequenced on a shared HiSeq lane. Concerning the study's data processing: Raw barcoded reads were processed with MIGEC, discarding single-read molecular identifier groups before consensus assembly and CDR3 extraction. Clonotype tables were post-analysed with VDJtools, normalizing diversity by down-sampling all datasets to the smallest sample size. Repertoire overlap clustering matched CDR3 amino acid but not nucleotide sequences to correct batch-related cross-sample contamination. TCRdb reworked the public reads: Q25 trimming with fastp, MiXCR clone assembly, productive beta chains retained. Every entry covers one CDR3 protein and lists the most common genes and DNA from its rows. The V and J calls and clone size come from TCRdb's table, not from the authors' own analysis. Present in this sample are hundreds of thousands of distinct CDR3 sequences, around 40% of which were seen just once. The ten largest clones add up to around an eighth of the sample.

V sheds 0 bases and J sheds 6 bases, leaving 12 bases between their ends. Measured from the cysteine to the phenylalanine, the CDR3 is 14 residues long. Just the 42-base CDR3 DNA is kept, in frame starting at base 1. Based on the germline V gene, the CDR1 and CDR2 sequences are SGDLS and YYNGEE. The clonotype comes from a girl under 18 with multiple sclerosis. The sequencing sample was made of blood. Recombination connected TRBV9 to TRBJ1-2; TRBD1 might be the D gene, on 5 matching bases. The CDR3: CASSVDQGSNGYTF. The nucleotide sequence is TGTGCCAGCAGCGTAGACCAGGGAAGTAATGGCTACACCTTC.